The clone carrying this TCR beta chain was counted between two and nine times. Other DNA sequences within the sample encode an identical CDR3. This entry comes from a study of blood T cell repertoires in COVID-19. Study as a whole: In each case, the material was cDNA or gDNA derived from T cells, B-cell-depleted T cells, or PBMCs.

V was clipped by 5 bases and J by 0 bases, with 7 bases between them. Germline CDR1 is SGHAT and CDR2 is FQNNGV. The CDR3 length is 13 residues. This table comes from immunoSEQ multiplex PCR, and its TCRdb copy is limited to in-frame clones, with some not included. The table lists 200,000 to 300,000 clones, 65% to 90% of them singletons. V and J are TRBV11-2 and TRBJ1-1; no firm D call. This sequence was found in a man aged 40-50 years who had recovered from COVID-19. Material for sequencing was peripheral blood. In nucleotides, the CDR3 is TGTGCCAGCAGCCCCGGGGTGAACACTGAAGCTTTCTTT. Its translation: CASSPGVNTEAFF.